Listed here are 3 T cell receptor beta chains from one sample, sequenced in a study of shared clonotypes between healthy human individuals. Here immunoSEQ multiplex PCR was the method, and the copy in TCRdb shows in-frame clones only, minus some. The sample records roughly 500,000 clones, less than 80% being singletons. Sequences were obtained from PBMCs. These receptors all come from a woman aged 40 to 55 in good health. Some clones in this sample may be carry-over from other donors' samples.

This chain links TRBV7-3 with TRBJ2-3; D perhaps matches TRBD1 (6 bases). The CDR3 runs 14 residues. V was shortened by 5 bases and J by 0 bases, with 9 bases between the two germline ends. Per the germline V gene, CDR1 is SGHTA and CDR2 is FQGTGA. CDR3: CASSQGGSTDTQYF. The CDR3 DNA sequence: TGTGCCAGCAGCCAAGGGGGTAGCACAGATACGCAGTATTTT.

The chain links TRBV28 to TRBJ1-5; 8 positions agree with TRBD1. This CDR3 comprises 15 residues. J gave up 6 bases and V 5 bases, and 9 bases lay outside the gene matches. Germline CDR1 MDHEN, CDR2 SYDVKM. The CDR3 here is CASSPSQGVGQPQHF. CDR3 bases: TGTGCCAGCAGTCCCTCACAGGGGGTAGGTCAGCCCCAGCATTTT.

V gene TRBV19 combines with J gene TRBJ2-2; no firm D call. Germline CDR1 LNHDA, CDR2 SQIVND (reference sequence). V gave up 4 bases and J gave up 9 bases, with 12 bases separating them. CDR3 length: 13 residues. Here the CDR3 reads CASSRTLSRELFF. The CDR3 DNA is TGTGCCAGTAGTAGGACCCTGAGCAGGGAGCTGTTTTTT.